The 9 T cell receptor beta chains presented below share a single source sample, sequenced in a study of human T cells and chemical hapten exposure. Time point specified: patch test 3, about 24 weeks after DPC sensitization. Treatment of the sample: therapeutic diphenylcyclopropenone sensitization with weekly scalp DPC. TCRdb redid the calling of the RACE reads with MiXCR, one entry per CDR3 protein. The table shows fewer than 55,000 distinct CDR3 sequences, with over 9.5% occurring only once. Material: whole blood, obtained in connection with sensitization to the hapten diphenylcyclopropenone (DPC). The receptors were gathered from a woman aged 40-49 years with alopecia areata. Some clones in this sample may be carry-over from other donors' samples.

This clonotype was detected only a few times. The V and J genes are TRBV9 and TRBJ2-3; D unresolved. V dropped 4 bases and J dropped 0 bases, with 15 bases sitting between them. From germline, CDR1 is SGDLS and CDR2 YYNGEE. The CDR3 extends over 16 amino acids. CDR3 nucleotides: TGTGCCAGCAGCAGGGTTCAATTATCTAGCACAGATACGCAGTATTTT. This codes for CASSRVQLSSTDTQYF. Looking up the rest from reference TRBV9 and TRBJ2-3 gives the full variable domain: DSGVTQTPKHLITATGQRVTLRCSPRSGDLSVYWYQQSLDQGLQFLIQYYNGEERAKGNILERFSAQQFPDLHSELNLSSLELGDSALYFCASSRVQLSSTDTQYFGPGTRLTVL.

The J gene is TRBJ1-2, the V gene TRBV7-9; no definite D call. V was cut by 3 bases and J by 8 bases, with 7 bases left in between. There are 11 residues in the CDR3. Germline CDR1 and CDR2: SEHNR and FQNEAQ (reference sequence). The CDR3: CASSLVAGYTF. CDR3 sequence (DNA): TGTGCCAGCAGCTTGGTGGCGGGCTACACCTTC. Combining the CDR3 with reference TRBV7-9 and TRBJ1-2 gives the whole variable domain DTGVSQNPRHKITKRGQNVTFRCDPISEHNRLYWYRQTLGQGPEFLTYFQNEAQLEKSRLLSDRFSAERPKGSFSTLEIQRTEQGDSAMYLCASSLVAGYTFGSGTRLTVV.

This clonotype was seen a handful of times. This rearrangement joins TRBV2 to TRBJ2-2; the match to TRBD2 covers 9 bases. Germline CDR1 and CDR2: SNHLY and FYNNEI. CDR3 length: 16 amino acids. V lost 8 bases to trimming and J lost 1 base; unmatched junction nucleotides: 8. The CDR3 loop is CASRSQAGGNTGELFF. Written as DNA, the CDR3 is TGTGCCAGCCGCTCCCAAGCGGGGGGGAACACCGGGGAGCTGTTTTTT.

This clonotype has a count of ten or more. The chain couples TRBV20-1 to TRBJ2-1, with 12 bases fitting TRBD2. Germline V gives CDR1 DFQATT, CDR2 SNEGSKA (reference sequence). The J segment lost 8 bases and the V segment lost 3 bases, leaving 11 bases of the junction unmatched. The CDR3 is 16 amino acids. CDR3 region: CSASGLAGRPPDEQFF. The CDR3 nucleotides read TGCAGTGCTAGCGGACTAGCGGGGCGACCTCCAGATGAGCAGTTCTTC.

The table lists this clonotype with many counts. The V and J genes are TRBV5-1 and TRBJ1-6; the D is unclear. Germline V gene lookup returns CDR1 SGHRS and CDR2 YFSETQ. The CDR3 contains 15 residues. The ends were cut back, 0 bases at V and 10 bases at J, with 14 bases in the middle. DNA of the CDR3: TGCGCCAGCAGCTTGGGGTACCGGGAGCCATCACCCCTCCACTTT. Its protein is CASSLGYREPSPLHF.

This clonotype was detected ten times or more. This chain connects TRBV5-4 to TRBJ1-2; the D gene is possibly TRBD1 (6 bases). V was trimmed by 1 base and J by 8 bases, leaving 18 bases between them. Germline-derived CDR1 and CDR2 are SGHNT and YYREEE (reference sequence). The CDR3 is 15 residues long. CDR3 loop: CASSLQGGIGNGYTF. Here the CDR3 DNA reads TGTGCCAGCAGCTTGCAAGGGGGGATCGGAAACGGCTACACCTTC.

In this sample, this clonotype turned up a few times. The chain combines TRBV5-1 with TRBJ2-7, with TRBD2 identical over 9 bases. V shed 5 bases, J shed 6 bases, and the junction held 9 bases outside the gene matches. Germline V gives CDR1 SGHRS, CDR2 YFSETQ. This CDR3 has 14 residues. The CDR3 here is CASSSASGITEQYF. The CDR3 DNA sequence: TGCGCCAGCAGTTCGGCTAGCGGGATCACCGAGCAGTACTTC.

The table lists this clonotype with many counts. The chain links TRBV7-9 to TRBJ1-5; D remains ambiguous. Germline lookup yields CDR1 SEHNR and CDR2 FQNEAQ (reference sequence). V was trimmed by 5 bases and J by 6 bases, leaving 11 bases between them. This CDR3 is 13 amino acids long. CDR3 DNA: TGTGCCAGCAGCCGCTCAGTGGGTCAGCCCCAGCATTTT. This sequence encodes CASSRSVGQPQHF. Together with reference TRBV7-9 and TRBJ1-5, the CDR3 gives the full variable domain: DTGVSQNPRHKITKRGQNVTFRCDPISEHNRLYWYRQTLGQGPEFLTYFQNEAQLEKSRLLSDRFSAERPKGSFSTLEIQRTEQGDSAMYLCASSRSVGQPQHFGDGTRLSIL.

The rearrangement joins TRBV20-1 to TRBJ2-3; 11 positions match TRBD1. The CDR3 has 16 amino acids. V dropped 7 bases and J dropped 1; count of bases not matched to a gene: 10. Germline V lookup: CDR1 DFQATT, CDR2 SNEGSKA (reference sequence). CDR3 residues: CSGGTGGASGTDTQYF. In DNA form, the CDR3 reads TGCAGTGGCGGGACAGGGGGAGCGAGCGGCACAGATACGCAGTATTTT.